This TCR beta chain was identified during a study of PD-L1 blockade in urothelial cancer. Whole-study context: Samples of blood were analyzed 3 weeks (second dose) and 6 weeks after treatment start. A median blood sample held about 150,000 T cells and tens of thousands of unique TCRs. The study's findings and limits: Larger 3-week expansion of tumor-associated blood clones was seen in durable-benefit patients.

The V gene's germline CDR1 is MNHNS and CDR2 SASEGT. V lost 6 bases to trimming and J lost 0 bases, with 6 bases between them. This CDR3 spans 13 amino acids. A remark on this clone: Antigen unknown.

TCRdb's table, derived via immunoSEQ multiplex PCR, lists solely in-frame clones and lacks some. This table has just over 40,000 clones, approximately 81% appearing once. Time point noted: peripheral blood 6 weeks after treatment start. Urothelial carcinoma affected the patients, and it was locally advanced or metastatic. The J gene is TRBJ1-5, the V gene TRBV6-1; D is unclear. The source of this sequence is a man aged 65 to 85 with urothelial cancer. This material consisted of PBMCs, taken around atezolizumab (anti-PD-L1) treatment. This CDR3 reads CASSQVSNQPQHF. The CDR3 DNA reads TGTGCCAGCAGCCAGGTTAGCAATCAGCCCCAGCATTTT.